Included here is one T cell receptor (beta chain) sequence, with context. The antigen is unknown. V dropped 3 bases and J dropped 6; count of bases not matched to a gene: 14. This CDR3 comprises 18 residues. Germline CDR1 LNHDA, CDR2 SQIVND (reference sequence). In TCRdb, the 5' RACE reads were re-called with MiXCR into one record per CDR3 protein. Of hundreds of thousands of distinct CDR3 sequences detected, about 20% appear once; the ten largest clones hold under 15%. The source of the sample is a study of T-cell memory formation after mild COVID-19. Overall study: The TCR clusters were mostly specific to one donor.

Study-level points and caveats: Some SARS-CoV-2-responding clones were already detected in memory before infection. Contracting CD4+ clones lay largely in CM and EM, with CD8+ ones residing in EMRA. A balance of CD4 and CD8 characterized clones contracting day 15 to 85, whereas later expanders leaned CD4+.

The TCR was taken from an adult woman who had mild COVID-19 (a few samples of this study predate the infection). Cell type and time point are not known. The sequencing input was PBMCs or a T cell subset sorted from them (not recorded which). The chain recombines TRBV19 with TRBJ2-5, with TRBD1 matching 12 bases. CDR3: CASSIFASGTGGVKTQYF. CDR3 DNA sequence: TGTGCCAGTAGTATTTTCGCCTCCGGGACAGGGGGCGTAAAGACCCAGTACTTC. Full variable domain (outside the CDR3, taken from reference TRBV19 and TRBJ2-5): DGGITQSPKYLFRKEGQNVTLSCEQNLNHDAMYWYRQDPGQGLRLIYYSQIVNDFQKGDIAEGYSVSREKKESFPLTVTSAQKNPTAFYLCASSIFASGTGGVKTQYFGPGTRLLVL.